The rows below give T cell receptor beta chains drawn from one sample of a study of blood T cell repertoires in COVID-19. TCRdb's copy holds only in-frame clones and misses some; the assay was immunoSEQ multiplex PCR. This sample has some 65,000 clones, with roughly 87% found just once. Sequenced: peripheral blood. The receptors come from a man at least 80 years old with acute or convalescent COVID-19. The CDR3 runs from the conserved cysteine through the conserved F or W. A D gene is named only where the DNA matches it firmly. Only part of the rows carry a size: once, few, many, or a class if the clone is expanded.

TRBV30,NA,NA,TRBJ1-4,TGTGCCTGGAGTGCCCCGCCGGTAGAACTGTTTTTT,CAWSAPPVELFF
TRBV7-8,NA,NA,TRBJ1-5,TGTGCCAGCAGCCCAATGGCGGGGGCGGCTAATCAGCCCCAGCATTTT,CASSPMAGAANQPQHF
TRBV7-9,NA,TRBD1,TRBJ1-1,TGTGCCAGCAGCCTCGGACAGGGCTTCGGGGACACTGAAGCTTTCTTT,CASSLGQGFGDTEAFF
TRBV12-3/TRBV12-4,NA,NA,TRBJ2-2,TGTGCCAGCAGGCCGGGACTCGCCGGGGAGCTGTTTTTT,CASRPGLAGELFF
TRBV9,NA,TRBD1,TRBJ2-5,TGTGCCAGCAGCGTAGCGGCGGGGGGACAGGGGTTGGAGACCCAGTACTTC,CASSVAAGGQGLETQYF
TRBV19,NA,NA,TRBJ1-2,TGTGCCAGTAGTATTCAGGCCGATTATGGCTACACCTTC,CASSIQADYGYTF
TRBV5-1,once,TRBD2,TRBJ2-5,TGCGCCAGCAGCCCCGGACTAGCGGGAGCTTCAGAGACCCAGTACTTC,CASSPGLAGASETQYF
TRBV5-1,NA,TRBD2,TRBJ2-5,TGCGCCAGCAGCAAACCACTAGCGGGAGTTGAGACCCAGTACTTC,CASSKPLAGVETQYF
TRBV6-5,NA,NA,TRBJ2-7,TGTGCCAGCAGTTCCAGGCTGGAGCAGTACTTC,CASSSRLEQYF
TRBV5-1,NA,NA,TRBJ2-5,TGCGCCAGCAGCTTGGCGCAGGGCTACCAAGAGACCCAGTACTTC,CASSLAQGYQETQYF
TRBV2,NA,NA,TRBJ2-2,TGTGCCAGCACTAGGACTTCTAACACCGGGGAGCTGTTTTTT,CASTRTSNTGELFF
TRBV2,NA,TRBD1,TRBJ1-6,TGTGCCACTACTGCGGTTTTCCGGGACAGCTTATATAATTCACCCCTCCACTTT,CATTAVFRDSLYNSPLHF
TRBV3-1/TRBV3-2,NA,NA,TRBJ2-1,TGTGCCAGCAGCCCATTCTACAATGAGCAGTTCTTC,CASSPFYNEQFF
TRBV13,NA,NA,TRBJ1-4,TGTGCCAGCAGCTTCTCCAAGTGGGCACTTCCAACTAATGAAAAACTGTTTTTT,CASSFSKWALPTNEKLFF
TRBV5-1,NA,NA,TRBJ2-1,TGCGCCAGCAGACCCACAGGGCAGGAGCAGTTCTTC,CASRPTGQEQFF
TRBV11-3,NA,NA,TRBJ1-4,TGTGCCAGCAGCTCCCCCCGAGAGGGATTTAATGAAAAACTGTTTTTT,CASSSPREGFNEKLFF
TRBV19,NA,TRBD2,TRBJ2-1,TGTGCCAGTAGTAACCCTAGCGGCCCCTACAATGAGCAGTTCTTC,CASSNPSGPYNEQFF
TRBV18,NA,NA,TRBJ1-5,TGTGCCAGCTCCCCCCGGGGAGAAAGCAATCAGCCCCAGCATTTT,CASSPRGESNQPQHF
TRBV19,NA,NA,TRBJ1-2,TGTGCCAGTAGTAAAACACCAACAGCTAACTATGGCTACACCTTC,CASSKTPTANYGYTF
TRBV20-1,NA,TRBD1,TRBJ1-1,TGCAGTGCTAAACAGGGGACTGAAGCTTTCTTT,CSAKQGTEAFF
TRBV27,NA,NA,TRBJ1-1,TGTGCCAGCAGTTCGGGCGCGGGGTCTCGCACTGAAGCTTTCTTT,CASSSGAGSRTEAFF
TRBV5-1,NA,TRBD1,TRBJ1-2,TGCGCCAGCAGCCCGGACAGGGGCTATGGCTACACCTTC,CASSPDRGYGYTF
TRBV5-1,NA,NA,TRBJ2-7,TGCGCCAGCAGCCCCCGGAGTGTAGGCTCCTACGAGCAGTACTTC,CASSPRSVGSYEQYF
TRBV18,NA,NA,TRBJ1-2,TGTGCCAGCTCCCCCCAGGGTTCCCGAGGCTACACCTTC,CASSPQGSRGYTF
TRBV2,NA,TRBD1,TRBJ1-4,TGTGCCAGCAGTTCCCAGGGGGCAGCTAATGAAAAACTGTTTTTT,CASSSQGAANEKLFF
TRBV18,once,TRBD1,TRBJ2-2,TGTGCCAGCTCACCACGCCAGGGGGAGAGCGGGGAGCTGTTTTTT,CASSPRQGESGELFF
TRBV5-5,NA,TRBD1,TRBJ1-6,TGTGCCAGCAGCCTCGGGACAGGGTACAATTCACCCCTCCACTTT,CASSLGTGYNSPLHF
TRBV5-4,NA,NA,TRBJ2-3,TGTGCCAGCGCCGGGGCGGGGCAAGTGGATACGCAGTATTTT,CASAGAGQVDTQYF
TRBV21-1,NA,NA,TRBJ1-4,TGTGCCAGCAGCAAATGCAGGGAATTGTTTTTT,CASSKCRELFF
TRBV2,NA,NA,TRBJ1-4,TGTGCCAGCAGGGTGTTCGGGAATGAAAAACTGTTTTTT,CASRVFGNEKLFF
TRBV5-1,NA,TRBD1,TRBJ1-4,TGCGCCAGCAGCTTACTTGGGGTCACAGGGGGCATTGAAAAACTGTTTTTT,CASSLLGVTGGIEKLFF
TRBV2,NA,TRBD2,TRBJ2-2,TGTGCCAGCAGCCCGAGGGTCTTACTAGCGGGAACCGGGGAGCTGTTTTTT,CASSPRVLLAGTGELFF
TRBV5-6,NA,TRBD1,TRBJ1-1,TGTGCCAGCATCGGGACAGGGAACACTGAAGCTTTCTTT,CASIGTGNTEAFF
TRBV6-1,once,NA,TRBJ1-1,TGTGCCAGCAGTGAGACTCTAGGTGGGAACACTGAAGCTTTCTTT,CASSETLGGNTEAFF
TRBV6-6,NA,NA,TRBJ1-2,TGTGCCAGCAGTTACGTAGGGGGAGCTAACTATGGCTACACCTTC,CASSYVGGANYGYTF
TRBV7-9,NA,TRBD2,TRBJ2-7,TGTGCCAGCAGCTTACAAGCGGGAGGATCCTACGAGCAGTACTTC,CASSLQAGGSYEQYF
TRBV7-2,NA,NA,TRBJ1-2,TGTGCCAGCAGCTTAGTTGGGGGCACAGGGGGCTACACCTTC,CASSLVGGTGGYTF
TRBV6-6,once,NA,TRBJ1-1,TGTGCCAGCAGTTACCCTAGGGGGATGAACACTGAAGCTTTCTTT,CASSYPRGMNTEAFF
TRBV6-6,NA,TRBD1,TRBJ1-1,TGTGCCAGCACGCAGGGGGCAACCACTGAAGCTTTCTTT,CASTQGATTEAFF
TRBV7-9,NA,TRBD1,TRBJ1-1,TGTGCCAGCAGCTCCTGGACAGGGGGCGGCGTGAACACTGAAGCTTTCTTT,CASSSWTGGGVNTEAFF
TRBV6-1,NA,NA,TRBJ1-2,TGTGCCGGCAGTGAGTCTCCTACTTATGGCTACACCTTC,CAGSESPTYGYTF
TRBV27,NA,TRBD1,TRBJ1-5,TGTGCCAGCATCCAAAACCGGGACAGGGAGACCACAAGCAATCAGCCCCAGCATTTT,CASIQNRDRETTSNQPQHF
TRBV7-2,NA,TRBD1,TRBJ2-7,TGTGCCAGCAGCTTAACCGGGACAGGGTTTTCCTACGAGCAGTACTTC,CASSLTGTGFSYEQYF
TRBV6-5,once,NA,TRBJ2-1,TGTGCCAGCAGTTACATGCTAGGAAGCTCCTACAATGAGCAGTTCTTC,CASSYMLGSSYNEQFF
TRBV2,NA,TRBD2,TRBJ2-1,TGTGCCAGCAACTTACTAGCGTACAATGAGCAGTTCTTC,CASNLLAYNEQFF
TRBV9,NA,TRBD1,TRBJ1-2,TGTGCCAGCAGCCCAGGGACAGGATCTATGTACGGCTACACCTTC,CASSPGTGSMYGYTF
TRBV4-1,NA,NA,TRBJ2-7,TGCGCCAGCAGCCAAGTTCTATCCGAGCAGTACTTC,CASSQVLSEQYF
TRBV12-2,NA,NA,TRBJ1-4,TGTGCAAGTCGCTTGGCGGGACCCGAAACGGAAAAACTGTTTTTT,CASRLAGPETEKLFF
TRBV5-5,NA,NA,TRBJ2-2,TGTGCCAGCAGCCGTTCCCCGACAGACACCGGGGAGCTGTTTTTT,CASSRSPTDTGELFF
TRBV6-6,NA,TRBD1,TRBJ1-2,TGTGCCAGCAGTTCGACAGGGCCGAACTATGGCTACACCTTC,CASSSTGPNYGYTF
TRBV9,NA,TRBD2,TRBJ2-1,TGTGCCAGCAGCTCCCAAGGAGCGGGAGTCATCTTC,CASSSQGAGVIF
TRBV6-6,NA,TRBD2,TRBJ2-5,TGTGCCAGCTGGCGGGGGTACCAAGAGACCCAGTACTTC,CASWRGYQETQYF
TRBV2,NA,TRBD2,TRBJ2-7,TGTGCCAGCAGTCGGACTAGCGGGAGTAGTATATACGAGCAGTACTTC,CASSRTSGSSIYEQYF
TRBV3-1/TRBV3-2,NA,NA,TRBJ2-7,TGTGCCAGCAGCCCCCAAGTGGCGGGAAGCTCCTACGAGCAGTACTTC,CASSPQVAGSSYEQYF
TRBV6-5,NA,NA,TRBJ2-7,TGTGCCAGCAGTCCGGGACTTACCTCCTCCTACGAGCAGTACTTC,CASSPGLTSSYEQYF
TRBV19,NA,NA,TRBJ1-1,TGTGCCAGTAGTATAGAATGGAACGGGATCTTT,CASSIEWNGIF
TRBV30,NA,NA,TRBJ2-1,TGTGCCTGGAGTGGCTTTGGTAACAGGTGGGGGGACCCCCGATTCGGCAATGAGCAGTTCTTC,CAWSGFGNRWGDPRFGNEQFF
TRBV29-1,NA,NA,TRBJ2-6,TGCAGCGTTGACGGAGTGAAAGGGGCCAACGTCCTGACTTTC,CSVDGVKGANVLTF
TRBV24-1,few,TRBD1,TRBJ1-1,TGTGCCACCAGTGATGCAGGGGGTGAAGCTTTCTTT,CATSDAGGEAFF